Sequencing of this T cell receptor beta chain was carried out in a study of T cell responses to AZD1222 COVID-19 vaccine. Overall study findings and caveats: Nearly half of spike-specific TCRs reportedly target variant regions that are unmutated in the B.1.351 and B.1.1.7 variants. Mapped onto spike, vaccine-associated CD4 TCRs spanned it and were dominant at 160-218 and 743-854.

Pooling of second doses given at about 4 or about 12 weeks was done. As for this clone: Its antigen is currently unknown.

With V trimmed by 0 bases and J by 4 bases, 6 bases remained unmatched. This CDR3 spans 16 amino acids. From germline, CDR1 is SGHRS and CDR2 YFSETQ. Here immunoSEQ multiplex PCR was the method, and the copy in TCRdb shows in-frame clones only, minus some. Of 110,000 or so clones listed, approximately 90% are singletons. The TCR sequence derives from an adult who received the AZD1222 COVID-19 vaccine. The sample here was peripheral blood, taken 28 days after the second AZD1222 dose. The V gene is TRBV5-1, the J gene TRBJ2-3; 9 bases align to TRBD1. The CDR3 spells CASSLVRGTGPDTQYF. CDR3 bases: TGCGCCAGCAGCTTGGTTAGGGGGACAGGGCCAGATACGCAGTATTTT.